This is a list of T cell receptor beta chains from one sample in a study of cytomegalovirus exposure and HLA in healthy donors. The method was immunoSEQ multiplex PCR; TCRdb's version includes in-frame clones alone and lacks a portion of them. The sample holds about 170,000 clones, under 75% seen once. The sample comprised PBMCs. Receptors were obtained from a man in his forties in good health and CMV-seropositive. Each CDR3 is given with its conserved first and last residue. The order of the fields is clone size, J gene, D gene, V gene, CDR3 DNA, CDR3 protein. The D gene is left open where the match is weak. The size entry is marked missing in some rows and otherwise reads once, few, many or a size class.

clone size: -
J gene: TRBJ1-3
D gene: TRBD1
V gene: TRBV7-2
CDR3 DNA: TGTGCCAGCAGCTCCCGGGACAGGTCCTCTGGAAACACCATATATTTT
CDR3 protein: CASSSRDRSSGNTIYF

clone size: -
J gene: TRBJ2-1
D gene: TRBD2
V gene: TRBV19
CDR3 DNA: TGTGCCAGTAGAATTCTAGCGGGGAAGGGGTCCAATGAGCAGTTCTTC
CDR3 protein: CASRILAGKGSNEQFF

clone size: -
J gene: TRBJ1-1
D gene: TRBD1
V gene: TRBV9
CDR3 DNA: TGTGCCGGCAGCCCAGGGGGGACTGAAGCTTTCTTT
CDR3 protein: CAGSPGGTEAFF

clone size: -
J gene: TRBJ1-6
D gene: TRBD1
V gene: TRBV6-5
CDR3 DNA: TGTGCCACCTCGGACAGGCCAAATTCACCCCTCCACTTT
CDR3 protein: CATSDRPNSPLHF

clone size: -
J gene: TRBJ1-1
D gene: TRBD1
V gene: TRBV6-5
CDR3 DNA: TGTGCCAGCAGTGGCGACAGGGGCGGGGATACTGAAGCTTTCTTT
CDR3 protein: CASSGDRGGDTEAFF

clone size: -
J gene: TRBJ2-7
D gene: -
V gene: TRBV30
CDR3 DNA: TGTGCCTGGAGCGGTAATCCGGGTTTGGTCGAGCAGTACTTC
CDR3 protein: CAWSGNPGLVEQYF

clone size: -
J gene: TRBJ2-3
D gene: TRBD1
V gene: TRBV15
CDR3 DNA: TGTGCCACCAGCGAGGGACAGGCAGATACGCAGTATTTT
CDR3 protein: CATSEGQADTQYF

clone size: -
J gene: TRBJ2-7
D gene: -
V gene: TRBV16
CDR3 DNA: TGTGCCAGCAGCCAAACTCCTGAGTCCTACGAGCAGTACTTC
CDR3 protein: CASSQTPESYEQYF

clone size: -
J gene: TRBJ1-5
D gene: TRBD1
V gene: TRBV7-2
CDR3 DNA: TGTGCCAGCAGCTTGGGCAGGGGGAGGAATCAGCCCCAGCATTTT
CDR3 protein: CASSLGRGRNQPQHF

clone size: -
J gene: TRBJ2-3
D gene: TRBD1
V gene: TRBV5-4
CDR3 DNA: TGTGCCAGCAGTTATGGGACAGCACTCACAGATACGCAGTATTTT
CDR3 protein: CASSYGTALTDTQYF

clone size: -
J gene: TRBJ1-2
D gene: -
V gene: TRBV30
CDR3 DNA: TGTGCCTGGAGTCCTCCCCTGGGGCGATCGGGTGGCTACACCTTC
CDR3 protein: CAWSPPLGRSGGYTF

clone size: once
J gene: TRBJ2-7
D gene: TRBD2
V gene: TRBV19
CDR3 DNA: TGTGCCAGTAGTATAGGACTTTTCGGAGCGGGGGGCTACGAGCAGTACTTC
CDR3 protein: CASSIGLFGAGGYEQYF

clone size: -
J gene: TRBJ2-5
D gene: TRBD2
V gene: TRBV6-7
CDR3 DNA: TGTGCCAGCACCCCGGGGGGGGATGGAGAGACCCAGTACTTC
CDR3 protein: CASTPGGDGETQYF

clone size: few
J gene: TRBJ1-2
D gene: -
V gene: TRBV19
CDR3 DNA: TGTGCCAGTAGTGTCGCTAACTATGGCTACACCTTC
CDR3 protein: CASSVANYGYTF

clone size: -
J gene: TRBJ1-1
D gene: -
V gene: TRBV9
CDR3 DNA: TGTGCCAGCAGCGTAGGGGGGGACCCTGAAGCTTTCTTT
CDR3 protein: CASSVGGDPEAFF

clone size: -
J gene: TRBJ1-5
D gene: TRBD1
V gene: TRBV6-4
CDR3 DNA: TGTGCCAGCAGTTCCGCGACAGGGTCGAGCAATCAGCCCCAGCATTTT
CDR3 protein: CASSSATGSSNQPQHF

clone size: -
J gene: TRBJ2-7
D gene: -
V gene: TRBV10-3
CDR3 DNA: TGTGCCATCAGACAGGGAAGCTACGAGCAGTACTTC
CDR3 protein: CAIRQGSYEQYF

clone size: -
J gene: TRBJ1-5
D gene: TRBD1
V gene: TRBV9
CDR3 DNA: TGTGCCAGCAGCGTAGGGACAGGGGGTAATCAGCCCCAGCATTTT
CDR3 protein: CASSVGTGGNQPQHF

clone size: -
J gene: TRBJ2-7
D gene: -
V gene: TRBV19
CDR3 DNA: TGTGCCAGTAGTGCATCGGTTAGGGGAGAGCAGTACTTC
CDR3 protein: CASSASVRGEQYF

clone size: -
J gene: TRBJ2-3
D gene: -
V gene: TRBV6-5
CDR3 DNA: TGTGCCAGCAGTTATGCATCCGGCGGAGATACGCAGTATTTT
CDR3 protein: CASSYASGGDTQYF

clone size: medium-sized
J gene: TRBJ1-1
D gene: -
V gene: TRBV19
CDR3 DNA: TGTGCCAGTAGTGTAGGGGCGGGGAACACTGAAGCTTTCTTT
CDR3 protein: CASSVGAGNTEAFF

clone size: -
J gene: TRBJ2-2
D gene: TRBD2
V gene: TRBV5-1
CDR3 DNA: TGCGCCAGCAGCACAAGGACTAGCGGGTTCTCGAACACCGGGGAGCTGTTTTTT
CDR3 protein: CASSTRTSGFSNTGELFF

clone size: -
J gene: TRBJ2-1
D gene: -
V gene: TRBV6-1
CDR3 DNA: TGTGCCAGCAGTGAAGCAGGCGGTGACTACAATGAGCAGTTCTTC
CDR3 protein: CASSEAGGDYNEQFF

clone size: -
J gene: TRBJ2-1
D gene: TRBD1
V gene: TRBV7-3
CDR3 DNA: TGTGCCAGCCGGCGACAGGGGAGCTCCAATGAGCAGTTCTTC
CDR3 protein: CASRRQGSSNEQFF

clone size: -
J gene: TRBJ1-1
D gene: -
V gene: TRBV6-5
CDR3 DNA: TGTGCCAGCACCCCAGCGGAGAACACTGAAGCTTTCTTT
CDR3 protein: CASTPAENTEAFF

clone size: -
J gene: TRBJ1-1
D gene: TRBD1
V gene: TRBV6-6
CDR3 DNA: TGTGCCAGCAAGATGGACAGGGCGGGGTGGGACACTGAAGCTTTCTTT
CDR3 protein: CASKMDRAGWDTEAFF

clone size: -
J gene: TRBJ2-6
D gene: -
V gene: TRBV21-1
CDR3 DNA: TGTGCCAGCAGCAAAGCGGACAGGGGTGAAGGTTCTTCTGGGGCCAACGTCCTGACTTTC
CDR3 protein: CASSKADRGEGSSGANVLTF

clone size: -
J gene: TRBJ1-3
D gene: TRBD1
V gene: TRBV19
CDR3 DNA: TGTGCCAGTAGTACCAAGACAGGGGGCGCCGGAAACACCATATATTTT
CDR3 protein: CASSTKTGGAGNTIYF

clone size: once
J gene: TRBJ1-6
D gene: -
V gene: TRBV9
CDR3 DNA: TGTGCCAGCAGCGGTGAAAGGGGGAATTCACCCCTCCACTTT
CDR3 protein: CASSGERGNSPLHF

clone size: -
J gene: TRBJ1-2
D gene: -
V gene: TRBV25-1
CDR3 DNA: TGTGCCAGCAGTGAACCAGGAACGAACAACTATGGCTACACCTTC
CDR3 protein: CASSEPGTNNYGYTF

clone size: -
J gene: TRBJ2-2
D gene: TRBD1
V gene: TRBV4-2
CDR3 DNA: TGTGCCAGCAGCCATCCCACAGGGGGCGCTCGGACCGGGGAGCTGTTTTTT
CDR3 protein: CASSHPTGGARTGELFF

clone size: -
J gene: TRBJ1-1
D gene: TRBD1
V gene: TRBV5-6
CDR3 DNA: TGTGCCAGCAGCTTCCTTTCAGGGGGCGAAACTGAAGCTTTCTTT
CDR3 protein: CASSFLSGGETEAFF

clone size: -
J gene: TRBJ1-2
D gene: -
V gene: TRBV19
CDR3 DNA: TGTGCCAGTAGTATACCAGGGCAGGGCTACACCTTC
CDR3 protein: CASSIPGQGYTF

clone size: -
J gene: TRBJ1-3
D gene: TRBD1
V gene: TRBV5-5
CDR3 DNA: TGTGCCAGCAGCTTGGGACAGGGGAGAAACACCATATATTTT
CDR3 protein: CASSLGQGRNTIYF

clone size: -
J gene: TRBJ2-2
D gene: TRBD2
V gene: TRBV6-4
CDR3 DNA: TGTGCCAGCAGTGGACTAGCGGGGGACACCGGGGAGCTGTTTTTT
CDR3 protein: CASSGLAGDTGELFF

clone size: few
J gene: TRBJ1-3
D gene: -
V gene: TRBV4-3
CDR3 DNA: TGCGCCAGCAGCCAAGATCAAGGACAGATCTCTGGAAACACCATATATTTT
CDR3 protein: CASSQDQGQISGNTIYF

clone size: -
J gene: TRBJ2-1
D gene: -
V gene: TRBV27
CDR3 DNA: TGTGCCAGCAGCGAGGGATTCACTGAGCAGTTCTTC
CDR3 protein: CASSEGFTEQFF

clone size: -
J gene: TRBJ2-2
D gene: TRBD1
V gene: TRBV5-4
CDR3 DNA: TGTGCCAGCAGCGTGGGACAGGGCGCCGGGGAGCTGTTTTTT
CDR3 protein: CASSVGQGAGELFF

clone size: -
J gene: TRBJ1-4
D gene: -
V gene: TRBV27
CDR3 DNA: TGTGCCAGCGGCCCGGGCGGGCGGAAACTGTTTTTT
CDR3 protein: CASGPGGRKLFF

clone size: once
J gene: TRBJ1-2
D gene: -
V gene: TRBV5-4
CDR3 DNA: TGTGCCAGCAGTCGTACCCCACAGAGGGACAACCATGGCTACACCTTC
CDR3 protein: CASSRTPQRDNHGYTF

clone size: once
J gene: TRBJ1-2
D gene: -
V gene: TRBV11-2
CDR3 DNA: TGTGCCAGCAGCTTATATGACTATGGCTACACCTTC
CDR3 protein: CASSLYDYGYTF

clone size: -
J gene: TRBJ1-3
D gene: -
V gene: TRBV11-2
CDR3 DNA: TGTGCCAGCAGCCCCCCGGGAGGAGGAAACACCATATATTTT
CDR3 protein: CASSPPGGGNTIYF

clone size: few
J gene: TRBJ2-3
D gene: -
V gene: TRBV11-3
CDR3 DNA: TGTGCCAGCAGCCCCGGTGGGGGCCCCACAGATACGCAGTATTTT
CDR3 protein: CASSPGGGPTDTQYF

clone size: -
J gene: TRBJ1-4
D gene: -
V gene: TRBV12-5
CDR3 DNA: TGTGCTAGTGGTTTGGTTCTCGAGGGCTATTGGGAAAAACTGTTTTTT
CDR3 protein: CASGLVLEGYWEKLFF

clone size: -
J gene: TRBJ1-1
D gene: TRBD1
V gene: TRBV4-2
CDR3 DNA: TGTGCCAGCAGCCCGGGGACAGACCCACTGAACACTGAAGCTTTCTTT
CDR3 protein: CASSPGTDPLNTEAFF

clone size: -
J gene: TRBJ2-2
D gene: TRBD2
V gene: TRBV19
CDR3 DNA: TGTGCCAGTAGTATCGGGGGGGGCAAGTCCGGGGAGCTGTTTTTT
CDR3 protein: CASSIGGGKSGELFF

clone size: few
J gene: TRBJ1-2
D gene: TRBD1
V gene: TRBV25-1
CDR3 DNA: TGTGCCAGCAGTTTTGGGGACAGGGGGGAAGGCTACACCTTC
CDR3 protein: CASSFGDRGEGYTF

clone size: -
J gene: TRBJ1-4
D gene: -
V gene: TRBV2
CDR3 DNA: TGTGCCAGCAGTGAAGTTCGAGGCTCAACTAATGAAAAACTGTTTTTT
CDR3 protein: CASSEVRGSTNEKLFF

clone size: few
J gene: TRBJ2-7
D gene: -
V gene: TRBV6-6
CDR3 DNA: TGTGCCAGCAGTTACTCCGCCAGGGTGAGAGTCTACGAGCAGTACTTC
CDR3 protein: CASSYSARVRVYEQYF

clone size: -
J gene: TRBJ2-1
D gene: TRBD2
V gene: TRBV29-1
CDR3 DNA: TGCAGCGTTAGGACTAGCGGGGGGGCGAGGAATGAGCAGTTCTTC
CDR3 protein: CSVRTSGGARNEQFF

clone size: -
J gene: TRBJ2-7
D gene: -
V gene: TRBV7-9
CDR3 DNA: TGTGCCAGCGTTGGGACACCTTACGAGCAGTACTTC
CDR3 protein: CASVGTPYEQYF

clone size: -
J gene: TRBJ2-2
D gene: TRBD1
V gene: TRBV5-4
CDR3 DNA: TGTGCCAGCAGCTTGGCGGGACAGGGCCTTACCGGGGAGCTGTTTTTT
CDR3 protein: CASSLAGQGLTGELFF

clone size: -
J gene: TRBJ2-5
D gene: TRBD2
V gene: TRBV10-3
CDR3 DNA: TGTGCCATCAGCCAGACTAGCGGGGGGGCTGGGGAGACCCAGTACTTC
CDR3 protein: CAISQTSGGAGETQYF

clone size: -
J gene: TRBJ1-1
D gene: TRBD1
V gene: TRBV10-2
CDR3 DNA: TGCGCCAGCACTGCGGACAGGAGGGTTGGCACTGAAGCTTTCTTT
CDR3 protein: CASTADRRVGTEAFF

clone size: -
J gene: TRBJ2-3
D gene: TRBD2
V gene: TRBV7-2
CDR3 DNA: TGTGCCAGCAGCCTGCGGACTAGCGGGGGGGCCAGCCGTGCAGATACGCAGTATTTT
CDR3 protein: CASSLRTSGGASRADTQYF

clone size: once
J gene: TRBJ1-6
D gene: -
V gene: TRBV7-2
CDR3 DNA: TGTGCCAGCACCCCGAACCGGGGGTTTTCACCCCTCCACTTT
CDR3 protein: CASTPNRGFSPLHF

clone size: -
J gene: TRBJ2-1
D gene: -
V gene: TRBV9
CDR3 DNA: TGTGCCAGCACCCCAGCAGGGGACATTTACAATGAGCAGTTCTTC
CDR3 protein: CASTPAGDIYNEQFF

clone size: -
J gene: TRBJ2-7
D gene: TRBD1
V gene: TRBV18
CDR3 DNA: TGTGCCAGCTCACGCTCGACAGGGGCCGGGTCCTACGAGCAGTACTTC
CDR3 protein: CASSRSTGAGSYEQYF

clone size: -
J gene: TRBJ1-2
D gene: TRBD1
V gene: TRBV30
CDR3 DNA: TGTGCCTGGAGTTCCCCAGGGGGCTCCTATGGCTACACCTTC
CDR3 protein: CAWSSPGGSYGYTF